This TCR beta chain was sequenced in a study of T cells in Graves' hyperthyroidism and ophthalmopathy. Findings and caveats of the study: The majority of expanded thyroid clonotypes above 0.001 also appeared in blood.

Thyroid ultrasound and orbital computed tomography, with clinical symptoms and serum thyroxine and TRAb, informed diagnoses. Trimming at V came to 0 bases and at J to 5 bases, leaving 9 bases not matched to a gene. CDR3 length: 17 residues. This clonotype was observed at least ten times. Its antigen is unknown. From RNA transcripts, TCR beta CDR3 regions were amplified. The study used the HTBI primer set for a first-round RT-PCR of the TCR CDR3. TCRdb re-called the multiplex PCR reads with MiXCR, one entry per CDR3 protein. Of hundreds of thousands of distinct CDR3 sequences listed, about 15% were seen once; the top ten hold about an eighth.

Sequenced material: blood. This receptor was obtained from a woman in her forties or fifties with Graves' ophthalmopathy. The V gene is TRBV12-3 or TRBV12-4, the J gene TRBJ2-1; 8 nucleotides align to TRBD2. CDR3 DNA: TGTGCCAGCAGTTTAGCGCGGTGGACTAGCCCAGACAATGAGCAGTTCTTC. It translates to CASSLARWTSPDNEQFF.